The sequence of this T cell receptor beta chain was determined in a study of OX40 agonist ivuxolimab in advanced cancers. The CDR3 contains 15 residues. Between the trimmed V and J ends, which lost 4 bases and 0 bases, there was a span of 9 bases. Germline CDR1 and CDR2: SGHNT and YENEEA. The table came from immunoSEQ multiplex PCR; TCRdb's copy has only in-frame clones and leaves some out. The top ten hold around 2% of the sample, which has around 60,000 clones, about 89% seen once. This clonotype originated in an adult with an advanced solid tumor such as melanoma, head and neck, liver or kidney cancer. The sequencing used CD4+ or CD8+ T cells sorted from blood, collected in a trial of the OX40 agonist ivuxolimab. V is TRBV11-3 and J is TRBJ2-2; perhaps TRBD1 as D (6 bases). CDR3 sequence (DNA): TGTGCCAGCAGCTCACGGACAGCGAACACCGGGGAGCTGTTTTTT. This encodes CASSSRTANTGELFF.